A single count supports the clone carrying this TCR beta chain. This specimen belongs to a study of PD-1 blockade in classical Hodgkin lymphoma. Germline CDR1 is SGHTS and CDR2 is YDEGEE. This CDR3 has 17 amino acids. V shed 0 bases and J shed 5 bases, with 19 bases lying between them. All patients relapsed after autologous stem cell transplantation, and brentuximab vedotin exposure varied. Some clones are missing from TCRdb's copy, which holds only in-frame ones; the method was immunoSEQ multiplex PCR. This table holds about 150,000 clones, approximately 80% found once. The chain carries TRBV5-8 and TRBJ2-3; no firm D call. The starting material was peripheral blood mononuclear cells (PBMCs), obtained before the second cycle of nivolumab. The TCR sequence derives from a human donor with classical Hodgkin lymphoma. In DNA form, the CDR3 reads TGTGCCAGCAGCTTGGGGATAGGAAGGGCAGGTAGAGATACGCAGTATTTT. It yields the protein CASSLGIGRAGRDTQYF.